The 21 T cell receptor beta chains presented below share a single source sample, sequenced in a study of blood T cell repertoires in COVID-19. TCRdb's table, derived via immunoSEQ multiplex PCR, lists solely in-frame clones and lacks some. Here the sample spans 200,000 or so clones, roughly 79% being singletons. Sequencing was done on a sample of peripheral blood. The receptor source for this set is a woman older than 75 with COVID-19, enrolled during active disease.

The chain has TRBV7-6 and TRBJ2-1; 10 bases are shared with TRBD1. After removal of 4 bases from V and 7 bases from J, the junction contained 10 bases not matched to a gene. The CDR3 totals 16 residues. Germline V gene lookup returns CDR1 SGHVS and CDR2 FNYEAQ. The CDR3 reads CASSSPPGQGLNEQFF. The CDR3 DNA follows: TGTGCCAGCAGCTCACCCCCGGGACAGGGGTTAAATGAGCAGTTCTTC.

This clone turned up a few times. V is TRBV20-1 and J is TRBJ2-1, with D possibly being TRBD2 (5 bases). The CDR3 contains 14 residues. Between the trimmed V and J ends, which lost 3 bases and 5 bases, there was a span of 14 bases. CDR1 and CDR2 from the germline V gene are DFQATT and SNEGSKA (reference sequence). The CDR3 DNA reads TGCAGTGCTAGTAGGTTAGCGAGAGACAATGAGCAGTTCTTC. It codes for CSASRLARDNEQFF.

The chain employs TRBV2 and TRBJ2-1; 9 nucleotides match TRBD2. In germline, CDR1 is SNHLY, CDR2 FYNNEI. CDR3 length: 16 residues. V was pared by 5 bases and J by 0 bases, with 5 bases of the junction left unmatched. In nucleotides, the CDR3 is TGTGCCAGCAGTCCCCAGCGGGAGGCCTCCTACAATGAGCAGTTCTTC. Protein product: CASSPQREASYNEQFF.

CDR3 DNA sequence: TGTGCCAGCAGCCGCGACAGTTTCGGAAACACCATATATTTT. Amino acids: CASSRDSFGNTIYF. The chain combines TRBV6-6 with TRBJ1-3, with TRBD1 as a possible D gene (5 bases). With 6 bases removed from V and 4 bases from J, the gap between germline ends came to 13 bases. CDR1 and CDR2 (germline): MNHNY, SVGAGI (reference sequence). The CDR3 runs 14 residues.

This sequence joins TRBV28 and TRBJ2-3; tentatively, D is TRBD2 (5 bases). The CDR3 extends over 14 amino acids. Germline values: CDR1 MDHEN, CDR2 SYDVKM. V lost 5 bases to trimming and J lost 5 bases, with 14 bases between them. The CDR3 DNA reads TGTGCCAGCAGTCCGGCCGGAGCGGTAGATACGCAGTATTTT. Encoded protein: CASSPAGAVDTQYF.

The genes are TRBV6-1 and TRBJ1-2, with D possibly matching TRBD1 (6 bases). The CDR3 has 14 amino acids. CDR1 and CDR2 from the germline V gene are MNHNS and SASEGT. V lost 1 base to trimming and J lost 4 bases, with 10 bases between them. This chain's CDR3 is CASSEGDTRYGYTF. The DNA of the CDR3 is TGTGCCAGCAGTGAAGGGGACACTCGCTATGGCTACACCTTC.

V usage is TRBV18 and J usage is TRBJ2-1; TRBD2 agrees at 8 bases. CDR1 is KGHSH and CDR2 is LQKENI in the germline V gene. Unmatched junction bases numbered 10, after V lost 3 bases and J lost 9 bases. The length of the CDR3 is 15 residues. CDR3 coding DNA: TGTGCCAGCTCACCCGGGAGGGCCAGGGCCAGTGAGCAGTTCTTC. It yields the protein CASSPGRARASEQFF.

This clone has ten or more counts. This rearrangement joins TRBV28 to TRBJ1-2, with D hard to call. Germline V lookup: CDR1 MDHEN, CDR2 SYDVKM. The CDR3 has 13 residues. V lost 3 bases, J lost 3 bases, and 8 bases lay in between. As DNA, the CDR3 is TGTGCCAGCAGTTTGCGGCCTCACTATGGCTACACCTTC. Residues: CASSLRPHYGYTF.

This chain uses TRBV27 with TRBJ2-7; D may be TRBD2 (5 bases). CDR3 length equals 18 residues. With 3 bases removed from V and 2 bases from J, the gap between germline ends came to 23 bases. Germline CDR1 is MNHEY and CDR2 is SMNVEV (reference sequence). CDR3 DNA: TGTGCCAGCAGTTTTCGGACCTCAAAACTAGGTTCGCCCTACGAGCAGTACTTC. Translation: CASSFRTSKLGSPYEQYF.

The chain couples TRBV19 to TRBJ1-3, with D possibly matching TRBD1 (6 bases). Looked up from germline, CDR1 is LNHDA and CDR2 is SQIVND (reference sequence). With 6 bases removed from V and 4 bases from J, the gap between germline ends came to 13 bases. This CDR3 spans 14 amino acids. The CDR3 nucleotides read TGTGCCAGTAGACAAAGGGGGTACGGAAACACCATATATTTT. It is translated as CASRQRGYGNTIYF.

V and J are TRBV5-6 and TRBJ1-2; D perhaps matches TRBD1 (5 bases). Germline-derived CDR1 and CDR2 are SGHDT and YYEEEE. V was pared by 4 bases and J by 2 bases, with 9 bases between. CDR3 length equals 13 residues. For the CDR3, the DNA is TGTGCCAGCAGCCAGGGAGGGAACTATGGCTACACCTTC. It is translated as CASSQGGNYGYTF.

The chain employs TRBV27 and TRBJ1-2; a possible D gene is TRBD1 (6 bases). V was clipped by 2 bases and J by 8 bases, with 12 bases between them. Germline V gene lookup returns CDR1 MNHEY and CDR2 SMNVEV (reference sequence). CDR3 size: 13 residues. As DNA, the CDR3 is TGTGCCAGCAGTTTAGTCCAGGGACACGGCTACACCTTC. This translates into CASSLVQGHGYTF.

This chain connects TRBV19 to TRBJ2-2; a weak D match, TRBD1 (7 bases). Trimming took 7 bases from V and 7 from J, leaving 16 bases between them. Germline CDR1 is LNHDA and CDR2 is SQIVND (reference sequence). This CDR3 comprises 14 residues. The CDR3 spells CASNSGGINGELFF. The DNA of the CDR3 is TGTGCCAGTAACTCAGGGGGGATTAACGGGGAGCTGTTTTTT. The full variable domain, in which reference TRBV19 and TRBJ2-2 provide the parts outside the CDR3, is DGGITQSPKYLFRKEGQNVTLSCEQNLNHDAMYWYRQDPGQGLRLIYYSQIVNDFQKGDIAEGYSVSREKKESFPLTVTSAQKNPTAFYLCASNSGGINGELFFGEGSRLTVL.

The V call is TRBV11-2, the J call TRBJ2-7; a possible D gene is TRBD2 (5 bases). CDR3 length: 17 residues. Germline V gene data show CDR1 as SGHAT and CDR2 as FQNNGV. Trimming removed 2 bases at V and 0 bases at J, with 17 bases between. In DNA, the CDR3 is TGTGCCAGCAGCTTACCACTTGTGGGAGTTATCTCCTACGAGCAGTACTTC. This encodes CASSLPLVGVISYEQYF.

The chain uses TRBV5-8 and TRBJ1-6, with 9 bases that match TRBD1. This CDR3 has 14 residues. Germline V CDR1 and CDR2: SGHTS, YDEGEE. The V gene end was trimmed by 3 bases and the J gene end by 10 bases; junction bases not matched to a gene: 5. Here the CDR3 reads CASSYRGRGSPLHF. As DNA, the CDR3 is TGTGCCAGCAGCTACAGGGGGCGGGGGTCACCCCTCCACTTT.

This chain links TRBV2 with TRBJ1-2; 7 bases agree with TRBD1. The CDR3 is made up of 14 amino acids. The junction had 9 bases not matched to a gene; V was cut back by 5 bases and J by 6 bases. Germline V gene data show CDR1 as SNHLY and CDR2 as FYNNEI. For the CDR3, the DNA is TGTGCCAGCAGTACCCGACAGGGTGCGGATGGCTACACCTTC. Encoded protein: CASSTRQGADGYTF. The whole variable domain, filled in from reference TRBV2 and TRBJ1-2, reads EPEVTQTPSHQVTQMGQEVILRCVPISNHLYFYWYRQILGQKVEFLVSFYNNEISEKSEIFDDQFSVERPDGSNFTLKIRSTKLEDSAMYFCASSTRQGADGYTFGSGTRLTVV.

The rearrangement uses TRBV3-1 (or the pseudogene TRBV3-2) and TRBJ1-1, with a weak D call TRBD1 (5 bases). Trimming shortened V by 4 bases and J by 1 base, and 22 bases separated the two germline ends. CDR1 is LGHDT, CDR2 YNNKEL, per germline (reference sequence). This CDR3 is built from 18 residues. CDR3 DNA: TGTGCCAGCAGCCGCCGACAGCTCTCAAGCCTTTCGAACACTGAAGCTTTCTTT. Translating gives CASSRRQLSSLSNTEAFF.

This clone was picked up a small number of times. The chain recombines TRBV28 with TRBJ1-3, with TRBD1 matching 7 bases. There are 17 residues in the CDR3. The germline V gene has CDR1 MDHEN and CDR2 SYDVKM. The trim removed 4 bases at V and 0 bases at J, leaving 9 bases unmatched. The CDR3 DNA follows: TGTGCCAGCAGTTCAACGGGACAGCGATACTCTGGAAACACCATATATTTT. As protein: CASSSTGQRYSGNTIYF.

The gene calls are TRBV24-1 and TRBJ1-2; tentatively, D is TRBD1 (6 bases). Deletions cut 5 bases from V and 3 bases from J, with 21 bases between. The germline gives CDR1 KGHDR, CDR2 SFDVKD. The CDR3 runs 17 residues. The CDR3 loop is CATSGGRGTTLDYGYTF. The CDR3 DNA reads as TGTGCCACCAGTGGGGGCAGGGGAACCACTCTCGACTATGGCTACACCTTC.

The genes are TRBV5-4 and TRBJ2-1, with TRBD2 as a possible D gene (7 bases). The CDR3 totals 15 residues. Trimming left V 4 bases short and J 8 bases short, with 19 bases between. The germline gives CDR1 SGHNT, CDR2 YYREEE (reference sequence). The chain's CDR3 is CASSLEGGARDEQFF. The CDR3 DNA sequence: TGTGCCAGCAGCCTGGAGGGGGGGGCGCGCGATGAGCAGTTCTTC.

The chain is built from TRBV14 and TRBJ2-7; D is possibly TRBD2 (6 bases). This CDR3 spans 14 amino acids. V was pared by 3 bases and J by 2 bases, with 11 bases between. Germline lookup yields CDR1 SGHDN and CDR2 FVKESK. CDR3 protein: CASSQTGVPYEQYF. The CDR3 DNA follows: TGTGCCAGCAGCCAGACGGGAGTTCCCTACGAGCAGTACTTC.